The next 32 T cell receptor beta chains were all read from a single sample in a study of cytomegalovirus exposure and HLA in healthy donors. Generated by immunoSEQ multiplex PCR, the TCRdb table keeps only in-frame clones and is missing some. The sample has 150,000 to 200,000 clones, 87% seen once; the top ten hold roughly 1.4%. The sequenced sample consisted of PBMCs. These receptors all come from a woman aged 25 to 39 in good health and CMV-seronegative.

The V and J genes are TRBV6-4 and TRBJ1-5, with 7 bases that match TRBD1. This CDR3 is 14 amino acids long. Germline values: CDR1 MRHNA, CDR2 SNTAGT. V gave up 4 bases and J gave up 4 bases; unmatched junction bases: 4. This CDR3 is CASSAAGGNQPQHF. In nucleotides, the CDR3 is TGTGCCAGCAGTGCGGCAGGGGGAAATCAGCCCCAGCATTTT.

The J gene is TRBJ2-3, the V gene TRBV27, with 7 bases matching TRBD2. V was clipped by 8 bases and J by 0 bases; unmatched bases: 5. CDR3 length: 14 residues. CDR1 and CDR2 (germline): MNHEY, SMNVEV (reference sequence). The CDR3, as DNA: TGTGCCAGCCAAAGACTAGCTAGCACAGATACGCAGTATTTT. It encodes CASQRLASTDTQYF.

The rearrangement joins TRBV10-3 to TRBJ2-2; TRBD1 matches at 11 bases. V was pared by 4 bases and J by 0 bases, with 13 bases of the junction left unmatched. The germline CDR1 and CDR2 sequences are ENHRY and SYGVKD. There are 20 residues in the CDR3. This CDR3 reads CAISGGQGAVAGPNTGELFF. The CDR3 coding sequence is TGTGCCATCAGTGGAGGACAGGGGGCAGTAGCGGGGCCGAACACCGGGGAGCTGTTTTTT.

The CDR3 sequence is CASSLVPPLLSGRTDTQYF. In DNA form, the CDR3 reads TGTGCCAGCAGCTTAGTGCCCCCCCTTCTAAGCGGCCGCACAGATACGCAGTATTTT. The chain is built from TRBV7-8 and TRBJ2-3, with D possibly TRBD2 on 5 matching bases. The germline CDR1 and CDR2 sequences are SGHVS and FQNEAQ. With 1 base removed from V and 1 base from J, the gap between germline ends came to 21 bases. The length of the CDR3 is 19 residues. The full variable domain, with the rest looked up from reference TRBV7-8 and TRBJ2-3, is GAGVSQSPRYKVAKRGQDVALRCDPISGHVSLFWYQQALGQGPEFLTYFQNEAQLDKSGLPSDRFFAERPEGSVSTLKIQRTQQEDSAVYLCASSLVPPLLSGRTDTQYFGPGTRLTVL.

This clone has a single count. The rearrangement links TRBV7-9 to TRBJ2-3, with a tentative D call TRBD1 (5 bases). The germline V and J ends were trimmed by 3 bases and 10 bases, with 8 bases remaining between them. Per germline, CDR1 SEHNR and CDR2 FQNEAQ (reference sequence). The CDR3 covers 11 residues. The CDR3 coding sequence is TGTGCCAGCAGCTTGCAGGGTGCGCAGTATTTT. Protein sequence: CASSLQGAQYF.

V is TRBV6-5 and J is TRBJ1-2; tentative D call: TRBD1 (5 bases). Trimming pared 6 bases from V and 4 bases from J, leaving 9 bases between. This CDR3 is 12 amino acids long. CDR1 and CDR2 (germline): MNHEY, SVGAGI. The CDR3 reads CASRSDIYGYTF. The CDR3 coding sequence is TGTGCCAGCAGGTCGGACATCTATGGCTACACCTTC.

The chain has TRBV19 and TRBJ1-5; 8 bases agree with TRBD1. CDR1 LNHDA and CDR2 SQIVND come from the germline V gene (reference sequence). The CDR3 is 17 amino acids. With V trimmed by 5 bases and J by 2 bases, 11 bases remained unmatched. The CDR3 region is CASSQPSGTGGNQPQHF. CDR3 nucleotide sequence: TGTGCCAGTAGTCAACCGTCCGGGACAGGAGGCAATCAGCCCCAGCATTTT.

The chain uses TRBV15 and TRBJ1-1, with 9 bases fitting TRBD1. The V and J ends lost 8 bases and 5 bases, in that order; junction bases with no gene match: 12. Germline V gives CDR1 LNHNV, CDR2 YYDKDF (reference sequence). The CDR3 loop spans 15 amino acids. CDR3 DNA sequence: TGTGCCACCGCAGAGGGCCGGGACAGGGTTACTGAAGCTTTCTTT. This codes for CATAEGRDRVTEAFF.

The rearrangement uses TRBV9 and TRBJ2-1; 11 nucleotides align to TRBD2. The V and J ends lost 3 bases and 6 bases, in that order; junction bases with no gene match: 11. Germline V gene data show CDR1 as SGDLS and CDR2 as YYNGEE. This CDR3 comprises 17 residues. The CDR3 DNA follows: TGTGCCAGCAGCGCACTCCTACTAGCGGGGGAGTTCAATGAGCAGTTCTTC. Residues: CASSALLLAGEFNEQFF.

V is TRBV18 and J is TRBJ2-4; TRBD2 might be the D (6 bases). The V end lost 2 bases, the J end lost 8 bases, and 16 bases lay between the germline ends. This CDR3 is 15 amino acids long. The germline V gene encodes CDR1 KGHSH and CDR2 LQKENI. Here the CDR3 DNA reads TGTGCCAGCTCACCAGGGCTAGGCGGGGAAGACATTCAGTACTTC. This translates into CASSPGLGGEDIQYF.

DNA for the CDR3: TGTGCCAGCAGCGTAGAAAGCCCCGCGAGTTCCCAGTACTTC. It specifies CASSVESPASSQYF. This chain connects TRBV9 to TRBJ2-5, with D unclear. V lost 0 bases and J 9 bases, leaving 15 bases between the germline ends. The length of the CDR3 is 14 residues. Germline V CDR1 and CDR2: SGDLS, YYNGEE.

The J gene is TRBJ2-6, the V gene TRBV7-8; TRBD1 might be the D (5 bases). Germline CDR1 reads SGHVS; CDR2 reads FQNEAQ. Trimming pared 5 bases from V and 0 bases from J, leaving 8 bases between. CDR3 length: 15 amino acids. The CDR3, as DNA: TGTGCCAGCAGCCCGACAGTCTCTGGGGCCAACGTCCTGACTTTC. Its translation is CASSPTVSGANVLTF.

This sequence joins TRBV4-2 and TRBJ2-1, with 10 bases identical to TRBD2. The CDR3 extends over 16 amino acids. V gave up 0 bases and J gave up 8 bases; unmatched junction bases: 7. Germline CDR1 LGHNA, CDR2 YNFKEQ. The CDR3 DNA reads TGTGCCAGCAGCCAAGACTGGAGCGGGGGGGCCGATGAGCAGTTCTTC. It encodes CASSQDWSGGADEQFF.

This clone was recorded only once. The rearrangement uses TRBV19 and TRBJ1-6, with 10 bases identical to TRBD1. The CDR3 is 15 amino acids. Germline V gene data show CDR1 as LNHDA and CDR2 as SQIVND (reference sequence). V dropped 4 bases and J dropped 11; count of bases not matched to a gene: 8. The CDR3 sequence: CASSTPGQGSPPLHF. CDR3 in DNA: TGTGCCAGTAGTACTCCGGGACAGGGGAGCCCACCCCTCCACTTT. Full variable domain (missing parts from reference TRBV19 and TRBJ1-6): DGGITQSPKYLFRKEGQNVTLSCEQNLNHDAMYWYRQDPGQGLRLIYYSQIVNDFQKGDIAEGYSVSREKKESFPLTVTSAQKNPTAFYLCASSTPGQGSPPLHFGNGTRLTVT.

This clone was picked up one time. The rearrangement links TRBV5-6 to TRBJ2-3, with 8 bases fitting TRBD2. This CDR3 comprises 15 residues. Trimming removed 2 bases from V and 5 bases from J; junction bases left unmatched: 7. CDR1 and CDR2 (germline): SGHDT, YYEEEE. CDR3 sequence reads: CASSFSGGARDTQYF. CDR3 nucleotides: TGTGCCAGCAGCTTCTCGGGGGGGGCCCGAGATACGCAGTATTTT.

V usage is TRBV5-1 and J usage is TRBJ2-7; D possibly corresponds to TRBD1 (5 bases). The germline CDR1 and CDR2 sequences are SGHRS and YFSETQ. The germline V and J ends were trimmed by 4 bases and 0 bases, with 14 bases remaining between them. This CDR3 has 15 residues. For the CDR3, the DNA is TGCGCCAGCAGCCTGGACACCCAGGCCTCCTACGAGCAGTACTTC. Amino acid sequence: CASSLDTQASYEQYF.

The CDR3 region has the DNA TGTGCCAGCAGCCCGACAGGGGCCTACACACACAATGAGCAGTTCTTC. Translated, it gives CASSPTGAYTHNEQFF. The chain combines TRBV9 with TRBJ2-1, with 8 bases lining up with TRBD1. J was trimmed by 5 bases and V by 4 bases; bases with no gene match: 11. The V gene's germline CDR1 is SGDLS and CDR2 YYNGEE. The CDR3 spans 16 residues. The full variable domain, its missing parts supplied by reference TRBV9 and TRBJ2-1, is DSGVTQTPKHLITATGQRVTLRCSPRSGDLSVYWYQQSLDQGLQFLIQYYNGEERAKGNILERFSAQQFPDLHSELNLSSLELGDSALYFCASSPTGAYTHNEQFFGPGTRLTVL.

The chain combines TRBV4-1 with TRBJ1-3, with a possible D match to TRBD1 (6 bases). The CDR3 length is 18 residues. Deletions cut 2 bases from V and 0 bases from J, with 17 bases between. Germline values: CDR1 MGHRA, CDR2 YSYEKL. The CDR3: CASSQSRGQSFSGNTIYF. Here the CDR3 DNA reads TGCGCCAGCAGCCAATCCAGAGGACAGAGCTTCTCTGGAAACACCATATATTTT.

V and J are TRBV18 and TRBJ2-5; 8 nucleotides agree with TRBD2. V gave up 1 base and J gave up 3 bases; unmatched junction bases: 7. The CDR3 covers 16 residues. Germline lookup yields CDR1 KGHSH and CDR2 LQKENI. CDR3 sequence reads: CASSPLHGGGKETQYF. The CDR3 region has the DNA TGTGCCAGCTCACCACTCCACGGGGGGGGAAAAGAGACCCAGTACTTC.

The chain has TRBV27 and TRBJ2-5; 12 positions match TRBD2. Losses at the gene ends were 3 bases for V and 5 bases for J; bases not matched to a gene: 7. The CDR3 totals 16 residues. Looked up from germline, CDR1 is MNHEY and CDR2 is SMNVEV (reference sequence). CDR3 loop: CASSLLLAGGPETQYF. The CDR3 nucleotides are TGTGCCAGCAGTTTGTTGCTAGCGGGGGGGCCGGAGACCCAGTACTTC.

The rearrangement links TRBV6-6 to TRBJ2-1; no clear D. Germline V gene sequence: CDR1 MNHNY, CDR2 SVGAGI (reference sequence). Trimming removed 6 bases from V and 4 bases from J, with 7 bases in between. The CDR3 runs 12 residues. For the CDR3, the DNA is TGTGCCAGCAGCACAGCATACAATGAGCAGTTCTTC. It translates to CASSTAYNEQFF.

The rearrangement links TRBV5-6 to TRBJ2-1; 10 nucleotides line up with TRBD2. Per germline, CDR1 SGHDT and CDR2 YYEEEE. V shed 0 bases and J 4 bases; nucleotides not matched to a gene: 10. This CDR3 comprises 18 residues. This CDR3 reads CASSLGRVAGGIYNEQFF. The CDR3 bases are TGTGCCAGCAGCTTGGGAAGGGTAGCGGGGGGAATATACAATGAGCAGTTCTTC.

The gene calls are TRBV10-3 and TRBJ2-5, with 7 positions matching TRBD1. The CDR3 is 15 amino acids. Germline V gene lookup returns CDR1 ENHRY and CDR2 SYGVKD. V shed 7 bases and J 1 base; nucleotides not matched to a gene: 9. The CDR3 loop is CAINPYDRAQETQYF. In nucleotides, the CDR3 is TGTGCCATCAACCCATATGACAGGGCCCAAGAGACCCAGTACTTC.

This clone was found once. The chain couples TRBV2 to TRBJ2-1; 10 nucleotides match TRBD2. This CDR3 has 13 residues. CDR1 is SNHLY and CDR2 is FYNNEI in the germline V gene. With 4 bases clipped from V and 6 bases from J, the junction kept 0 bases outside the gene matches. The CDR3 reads CASSGLAGNEQFF. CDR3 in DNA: TGTGCCAGCAGTGGACTAGCGGGCAATGAGCAGTTCTTC.

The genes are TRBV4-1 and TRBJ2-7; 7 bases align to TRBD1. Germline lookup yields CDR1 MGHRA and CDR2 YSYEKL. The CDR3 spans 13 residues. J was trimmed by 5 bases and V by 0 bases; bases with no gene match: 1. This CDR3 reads CASSQDTGDEQYF. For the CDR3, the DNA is TGCGCCAGCAGCCAAGATACAGGGGACGAGCAGTACTTC.

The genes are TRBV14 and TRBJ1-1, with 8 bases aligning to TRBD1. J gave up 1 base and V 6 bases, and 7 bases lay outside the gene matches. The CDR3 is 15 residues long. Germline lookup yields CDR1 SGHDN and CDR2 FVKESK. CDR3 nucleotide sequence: TGTGCCAGCAGGGACAGGGCGGGGAAGAACACTGAAGCTTTCTTT. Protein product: CASRDRAGKNTEAFF.

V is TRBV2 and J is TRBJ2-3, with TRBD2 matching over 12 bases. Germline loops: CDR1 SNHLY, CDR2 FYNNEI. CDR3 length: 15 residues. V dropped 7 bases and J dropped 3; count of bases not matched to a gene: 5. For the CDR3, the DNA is TGTGCCAGCAAAGAGGGACTAGCGGGTACAGATACGCAGTATTTT. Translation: CASKEGLAGTDTQYF.

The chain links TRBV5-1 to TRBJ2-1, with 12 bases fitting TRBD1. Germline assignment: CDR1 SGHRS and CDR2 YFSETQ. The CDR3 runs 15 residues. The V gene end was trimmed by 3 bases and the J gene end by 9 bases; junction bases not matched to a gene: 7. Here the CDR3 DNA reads TGCGCCAGCAGCTCAACCGGGACAGGGGGCAGTGAGCAGTTCTTC. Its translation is CASSSTGTGGSEQFF.

CDR3 loop: CASSYSMGGYEQYF. The CDR3 region has the DNA TGTGCCAGCAGTTACTCGATGGGGGGCTACGAGCAGTACTTC. The chain carries TRBV6-6 and TRBJ2-7, with D perhaps matching TRBD2 (6 bases). V lost 0 bases and J 3 bases, leaving 9 bases between the germline ends. CDR1 MNHNY and CDR2 SVGAGI come from the germline V gene (reference sequence). The CDR3 runs 14 residues.

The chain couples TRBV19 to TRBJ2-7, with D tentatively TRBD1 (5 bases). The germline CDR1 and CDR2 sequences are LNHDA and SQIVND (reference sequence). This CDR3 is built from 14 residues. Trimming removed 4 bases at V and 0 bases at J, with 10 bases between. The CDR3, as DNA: TGTGCCAGTAGTAACAGGACCTTCTCCTACGAGCAGTACTTC. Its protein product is CASSNRTFSYEQYF. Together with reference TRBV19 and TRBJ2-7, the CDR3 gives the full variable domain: DGGITQSPKYLFRKEGQNVTLSCEQNLNHDAMYWYRQDPGQGLRLIYYSQIVNDFQKGDIAEGYSVSREKKESFPLTVTSAQKNPTAFYLCASSNRTFSYEQYFGPGTRLTVT.

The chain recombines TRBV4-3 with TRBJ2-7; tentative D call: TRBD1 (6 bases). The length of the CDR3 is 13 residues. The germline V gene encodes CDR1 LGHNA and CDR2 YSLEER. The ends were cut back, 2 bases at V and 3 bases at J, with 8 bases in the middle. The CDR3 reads CASSQTGIYEQYF. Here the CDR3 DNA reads TGCGCCAGCAGCCAAACAGGGATCTACGAGCAGTACTTC.

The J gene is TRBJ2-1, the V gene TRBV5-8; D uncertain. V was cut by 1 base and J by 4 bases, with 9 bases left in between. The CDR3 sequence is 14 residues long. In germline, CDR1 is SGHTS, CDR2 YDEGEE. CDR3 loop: CASSLTAWYNEQFF. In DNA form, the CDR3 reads TGTGCCAGCAGCTTGACAGCATGGTACAATGAGCAGTTCTTC.